This T cell receptor (beta chain) appears in the sequencing data of a study of cytomegalovirus exposure and HLA in healthy donors. Study conclusions and caveats: An analysis that came later showed most CMV-associated TCR beta chains appearing HLA-restricted. Common viral pathogens seemed to be connected with several of the most significant clusters, according to a later analysis.

The PCR used 60 Vbeta and 13 Jbeta primers. Clones were read by immunoSEQ multiplex PCR, and TCRdb kept only the in-frame ones, dropping some. The sample consists of over 45,000 clones, over 75% of them appearing once. A note on this clone: No antigen is known for it.

Germline CDR1 ENHRY, CDR2 SYGVKD. Trimming stripped 2 bases from V and 8 bases from J, with 6 bases between. The length of the CDR3 is 11 residues. The V call is TRBV10-3, the J call TRBJ1-2; no clear D. The receptor's source is a boy younger than 18 in good health and CMV-seropositive. The material sequenced was PBMCs. CDR3 loop: CAISEGEGYTF. The CDR3, as DNA: TGTGCCATCAGTGAGGGGGAGGGCTACACCTTC.